The 4 T cell receptor beta chains in this list originate from one sample, sequenced in a study of cytomegalovirus exposure and HLA in healthy donors. The PCR was carried out with 60 Vbeta primers and 13 Jbeta primers. The repertoire was sequenced with immunoSEQ multiplex PCR; TCRdb's copy has only in-frame clones and lacks some. The sample yields under 150,000 clones, around 72% seen once. Sequencing used PBMCs. These receptors were collected from a woman aged 40 to 49 in good health and CMV-seronegative.

The chain has TRBV2 and TRBJ1-5, with D uncertain. The CDR3 has 14 amino acids. V was cut by 3 bases and J by 7 bases, with 13 bases left in between. Germline lookup yields CDR1 SNHLY and CDR2 FYNNEI. CDR3 bases: TGTGCCAGCAGTGATAAGATAGAATTCCAGCCCCAGCATTTT. This sequence encodes CASSDKIEFQPQHF.

This clone was detected once. The rearrangement joins TRBV12-2 to TRBJ2-2; TRBD2, as called in the table, went unchecked against the DNA. TRBV12-2 constitutes a pseudogene. This CDR3 is 19 amino acids long. The DNA for the CDR3 is TGTGCAAGTCGCGGTAGGCTAGCGGGAGAATCAATGGGGACCGGGGAGCTGTTTTTT. It yields the protein CASRGRLAGESMGTGELFF.

The chain recombines TRBV19 with TRBJ1-1; 7 nucleotides agree with TRBD1. The CDR3 extends over 14 amino acids. CDR1 is LNHDA and CDR2 is SQIVND in the germline V gene (reference sequence). V gave up 5 bases and J gave up 4 bases; unmatched junction bases: 7. As DNA, the CDR3 is TGTGCCAGTAGTCCGACAGGGCGGAGCACTGAAGCTTTCTTT. Its protein product is CASSPTGRSTEAFF.

This clone was seen once. The gene calls are TRBV7-3 and TRBJ2-3; no clear D. V was cut by 2 bases and J by 2 bases, with 8 bases left in between. The V gene's germline CDR1 is SGHTA and CDR2 FQGTGA. CDR3 length equals 14 residues. The CDR3 region is CASSLGRLTDTQYF. As DNA, the CDR3 is TGTGCCAGCAGCTTAGGCAGACTCACAGATACGCAGTATTTT.